The 25 T cell receptor beta chains presented below share a single source sample, sequenced in a study of cytomegalovirus exposure and HLA in healthy donors. Use of 60 Vbeta and 13 Jbeta primers characterized the PCR. Here immunoSEQ multiplex PCR was the method, and the copy in TCRdb shows in-frame clones only, minus some. The sample includes approximately 150,000 clones, 65% to 85% of them seen just once. Input material: PBMCs. These receptors were obtained from a woman in her 30s in good health and CMV-seropositive.

This clone was seen just once. The chain uses TRBV11-2 and TRBJ1-4; 10 bases line up with TRBD1. CDR1 SGHAT and CDR2 FQNNGV come from the germline V gene. V lost 6 bases and J lost 5; bases outside the gene matches: 6. The CDR3 is 15 residues long. CDR3 nucleotides: TGTGCCAGCAGACCACGACAGGGGGCGAATGAAAAACTGTTTTTT. The encoded protein is CASRPRQGANEKLFF. Full variable domain (missing parts from reference TRBV11-2 and TRBJ1-4): EAGVAQSPRYKIIEKRQSVAFWCNPISGHATLYWYQQILGQGPKLLIQFQNNGVVDDSQLPKDRFSAERLKGVDSTLKIQPAKLEDSAVYLCASRPRQGANEKLFFGSGTQLSVL.

V and J are TRBV7-9 and TRBJ2-5, with 7 bases matching TRBD2. The CDR3 sequence is 15 residues long. CDR1 and CDR2 from the germline V gene are SEHNR and FQNEAQ (reference sequence). V trimming: 1 base; J trimming: 4 bases; junction bases outside the gene matches: 6. Here the CDR3 reads CASSLEGRGRETQYF. CDR3 sequence (DNA): TGTGCCAGCAGCTTAGAAGGGCGGGGGAGAGAGACCCAGTACTTC.

CDR3 in DNA: TGTGCCAGCAGCGAAGGAGGGCTCGGCTATGGCTACACCTTC. It encodes CASSEGGLGYGYTF. The rearrangement joins TRBV5-5 to TRBJ1-2; D gene unclear. Germline CDR1 is SGHKS and CDR2 is YYEKEE (reference sequence). The CDR3 has 14 residues. V lost 4 bases to trimming and J lost 4 bases, with 14 bases between them.

J is TRBJ2-7 and V is TRBV9, with TRBD2 matching 10 bases. V lost 0 bases, J lost 3 bases, and 3 bases stayed unmatched. The CDR3 runs to 15 residues. The germline V gene has CDR1 SGDLS and CDR2 YYNGEE. CDR3 sequence reads: CASSVGVAGGYEQYF. The CDR3, as DNA: TGTGCCAGCAGCGTAGGGGTAGCGGGGGGCTACGAGCAGTACTTC.

V and J are TRBV5-4 and TRBJ1-5; D perhaps matches TRBD1 (6 bases). Per the germline V gene, CDR1 is SGHNT and CDR2 is YYREEE (reference sequence). The V end lost 0 bases, the J end lost 2 bases, and 6 bases lay between the germline ends. The CDR3 is made up of 14 amino acids. The chain's CDR3 is CASSLGTGNQPQHF. In DNA form, the CDR3 reads TGTGCCAGCAGCTTGGGGACAGGCAATCAGCCCCAGCATTTT.

The chain recombines TRBV21-1 with TRBJ1-2; TRBD1 reflects the table's D call only, with no check against the DNA. TRBV21-1 is reported as a pseudogene. This CDR3 has 13 residues. CDR3 in DNA: TGTGCCACCATTGTCAGGGACAGGGGGCGCTACACCTTC. It specifies CATIVRDRGRYTF.

This chain uses TRBV6-1 with TRBJ1-2; D is perhaps TRBD1 (5 bases). V was shortened by 7 bases and J by 8 bases, with 17 bases between the two germline ends. The germline CDR1 and CDR2 sequences are MNHNS and SASEGT. The CDR3 is made up of 13 amino acids. As DNA, the CDR3 is TGTGCCAGCACTCTCCCGGGGGTCGCCGGCTACACCTTC. Encoded protein: CASTLPGVAGYTF.

CDR3 sequence reads: CASSYEGARGYTF. CDR3 in DNA: TGTGCCAGCAGTTACGAGGGGGCGCGAGGCTACACCTTC. This chain joins TRBV6-5 and TRBJ1-2; 7 bases are a match to TRBD1. This CDR3 contains 13 residues. The germline gives CDR1 MNHEY, CDR2 SVGAGI. The junction had 5 bases not matched to a gene; V was cut back by 2 bases and J by 8 bases.

The genes are TRBV11-2 and TRBJ1-4; 7 nucleotides align to TRBD1. V shed 3 bases and J 2 bases; nucleotides not matched to a gene: 9. CDR1 and CDR2 from the germline V gene are SGHAT and FQNNGV. This CDR3 comprises 17 residues. The CDR3: CASSFRTGPNTNEKLFF. Written as DNA, the CDR3 is TGTGCCAGCAGCTTCAGGACAGGACCAAATACTAATGAAAAACTGTTTTTT.

The chain uses TRBV11-2 and TRBJ2-7, with 8 positions matching TRBD1. The CDR3 has 14 residues. V shed 2 bases and J 6 bases; nucleotides not matched to a gene: 6. Germline V lookup: CDR1 SGHAT, CDR2 FQNNGV. The CDR3 protein is CASSLRRTGFEQYF. The CDR3 coding sequence is TGTGCCAGCAGCTTAAGGCGGACAGGGTTCGAGCAGTACTTC.

This sequence joins TRBV5-1 and TRBJ1-2, with TRBD1 matching over 7 bases. J lost 4 bases, V lost 7 bases, and 4 bases had no gene match. The V gene's germline CDR1 is SGHRS and CDR2 YFSETQ. CDR3 length: 12 amino acids. The CDR3 protein is CASRGTAYGYTF. CDR3 DNA sequence: TGCGCCAGCCGCGGGACAGCCTATGGCTACACCTTC.

The chain employs TRBV6-7 and TRBJ2-5; D possibly corresponds to TRBD1 (6 bases). TRBV6-7 is an open reading frame, and its role is uncertain. The CDR3 consists of 15 residues. Trimming took 6 bases from V and 1 from J, leaving 15 bases between them. CDR3: CASSRTNRAQETQYF. The CDR3 nucleotides are TGTGCCAGCAGCCGAACTAACAGGGCCCAAGAGACCCAGTACTTC.

The chain is built from TRBV15 and TRBJ1-1; possible D gene TRBD1, 5 bases. The CDR3 is 14 amino acids. V was pared by 2 bases and J by 8 bases, with 15 bases between. CDR1 LNHNV and CDR2 YYDKDF come from the germline V gene (reference sequence). The CDR3 reads CATSRQGVAEEAFF. In nucleotides, the CDR3 is TGTGCCACCAGCAGACAGGGCGTCGCCGAAGAAGCTTTCTTT.

The chain employs TRBV27 and TRBJ1-2; 9 bases agree with TRBD1. The CDR3 totals 17 residues. Germline V gives CDR1 MNHEY, CDR2 SMNVEV (reference sequence). The trim removed 5 bases at V and 2 bases at J, leaving 12 bases unmatched. CDR3 amino acids: CASSRTGVGGLNYGYTF. The CDR3 DNA sequence: TGTGCCAGCAGTCGGACAGGGGTAGGAGGGCTAAACTATGGCTACACCTTC.

The V gene is TRBV30, the J gene TRBJ2-5; TRBD2 matches 14 bases. The end of the DNA fits TRBJ2-7 better, so the J call may be wrong. Germline V gene sequence: CDR1 GTSNPN, CDR2 SVGIG (reference sequence). The CDR3 contains 17 residues. The CDR3 region is CAWSQILTSGGEYEQYF. The CDR3 DNA follows: TGTGCCTGGAGTCAGATCCTGACTAGCGGGGGGGAGTACGAGCAGTACTTC.

This chain uses TRBV2 with TRBJ1-6, with 7 positions matching TRBD1. This CDR3 has 16 residues. Germline V lookup: CDR1 SNHLY, CDR2 FYNNEI. V shed 6 bases, J shed 6 bases, and the junction held 11 bases outside the gene matches. CDR3 amino acids: CASRATGTVGNSPLHF. The CDR3, as DNA: TGTGCCAGCAGAGCAACCGGGACAGTGGGTAATTCACCCCTCCACTTT.

The chain uses TRBV27 and TRBJ1-5, with a possible D match to TRBD1 (6 bases). Germline V gives CDR1 MNHEY, CDR2 SMNVEV (reference sequence). The CDR3 has 16 amino acids. Deletions cut 6 bases from V and 2 bases from J, with 17 bases between. This CDR3 reads CASRHTGSRGNQPQHF. The CDR3 DNA follows: TGTGCCAGCAGACATACAGGGAGTAGAGGCAATCAGCCCCAGCATTTT.

This chain joins TRBV11-2 and TRBJ2-2, with a tentative D call TRBD1 (6 bases). The V gene lost 5 bases and the J gene lost 5 bases, with 9 bases spanning the gap. CDR3 length: 13 residues. Germline V gives CDR1 SGHAT, CDR2 FQNNGV. The CDR3 nucleotides are TGTGCCAGCAGCCCCGGACAGACCGGGGAGCTGTTTTTT. Residues: CASSPGQTGELFF.

The chain combines TRBV7-8 with TRBJ2-5, with D tentatively TRBD1 (6 bases). With the DNA end fitting TRBJ2-7 better, the J assignment may be wrong. This CDR3 comprises 13 residues. Looked up from germline, CDR1 is SGHVS and CDR2 is FQNEAQ. CDR3: CASSIGQLYEQYF. Here the CDR3 DNA reads TGTGCCAGCAGCATTGGACAGCTCTACGAGCAGTACTTC.

The chain employs TRBV6-9 and TRBJ2-1; tentative D call: TRBD2 (6 bases). V shed 4 bases and J shed 2 bases, with 18 bases lying between them. CDR3 size: 17 residues. Germline lookup yields CDR1 MNHGY and CDR2 SVAAGI. The CDR3 protein is CASSSHGRQTAYNEQFF. DNA of the CDR3: TGTGCCAGCAGTTCCCATGGGAGGCAGACCGCCTACAATGAGCAGTTCTTC.

V usage is TRBV4-2 and J usage is TRBJ1-6; D may be TRBD1 (6 bases). Trimming stripped 1 base from V and 10 bases from J, with 14 bases between. The CDR3 consists of 15 residues. Germline V CDR1 and CDR2: LGHNA, YNFKEQ. CDR3 region: CASSQVLQGNSPLHF. CDR3 in DNA: TGTGCCAGCAGCCAAGTATTACAGGGAAACTCACCCCTCCACTTT.

The gene calls are TRBV7-2 and TRBJ2-7; TRBD2 might be the D (6 bases). Between the trimmed V and J ends, which lost 2 bases and 2 bases, there was a span of 13 bases. CDR1 and CDR2 from the germline V gene are SGHTA and FQGNSA. CDR3 length: 15 amino acids. CDR3 region: CASSLLTSRAYEQYF. The CDR3 bases are TGTGCCAGCAGCTTATTGACTAGTCGCGCCTACGAGCAGTACTTC.

This rearrangement joins TRBV29-1 to TRBJ1-1, with a weak D call TRBD1 (6 bases). V lost 4 bases to trimming and J lost 6 bases, with 12 bases between them. This CDR3 has 12 amino acids. Germline-derived CDR1 and CDR2 are SQVTM and ANQGSEA. CDR3 sequence: CSVGQGMPEAFF. CDR3 DNA: TGCAGCGTTGGGCAGGGGATGCCTGAAGCTTTCTTT.

The genes are TRBV4-1 and TRBJ2-3, with 10 bases aligning to TRBD1. Germline CDR1 and CDR2: MGHRA and YSYEKL. The CDR3 has 15 residues. Germline trimming cut 5 bases from V and 5 bases from J; bases unmatched to any gene: 7. CDR3: CASSSGTGDLDTQYF. The CDR3 nucleotides read TGCGCCAGCAGCTCCGGGACAGGGGACCTAGATACGCAGTATTTT.

The chain has TRBV5-4 and TRBJ2-7, with TRBD2 identical over 7 bases. The J segment lost 3 bases and the V segment lost 1 base, leaving 7 bases of the junction unmatched. Germline CDR1 is SGHNT and CDR2 is YYREEE (reference sequence). The CDR3 is 15 amino acids. The CDR3 DNA sequence: TGTGCCAGCAGCTTGTCTAGCGGATCAGACTACGAGCAGTACTTC. Protein product: CASSLSSGSDYEQYF.